A selection of T cell receptor beta chains follows, all from one sample in a study of OX40 agonist ivuxolimab in advanced cancers. Libraries were prepared by immunoSEQ multiplex PCR; TCRdb keeps only in-frame clonotypes and omits some of them. The data hold more than 95,000 clones, with 94% observed a single time. The source was CD4+ or CD8+ T cells sorted from blood, collected in a trial of the OX40 agonist ivuxolimab. These receptors all come from an adult with an advanced solid tumor such as melanoma, head and neck, liver or kidney cancer. The CDR3 runs from the conserved cysteine through the conserved F or W. The order of the fields is CDR3 protein, V gene, J gene, clone size. Some rows mark clone size as missing; the rest say once, few, many or name a class of expanded clone.

cdr3_aa: CASKTGSNTIYF
v_call: TRBV6-5
j_call: TRBJ1-3
clone_size: NA

cdr3_aa: CASSPGPPRETQYF
v_call: TRBV4-1
j_call: TRBJ2-5
clone_size: NA

cdr3_aa: CASSLGQNLGIEQYF
v_call: TRBV7-2
j_call: TRBJ2-7
clone_size: NA

cdr3_aa: CASLGQLNTEAFF
v_call: TRBV7-9
j_call: TRBJ1-1
clone_size: NA

cdr3_aa: CASSYDRGGTGELFF
v_call: TRBV6-6
j_call: TRBJ2-2
clone_size: once

cdr3_aa: CASSYVAGDGYTF
v_call: TRBV6-6
j_call: TRBJ1-2
clone_size: NA

cdr3_aa: CASSQDRQGLDSYEQYF
v_call: TRBV4-2
j_call: TRBJ2-7
clone_size: NA

cdr3_aa: CASSLVQTGPHQPQHF
v_call: TRBV6-5
j_call: TRBJ1-5
clone_size: NA

cdr3_aa: CASSLVQGANYGYTF
v_call: TRBV5-4
j_call: TRBJ1-2
clone_size: NA

cdr3_aa: CASSLGPEDYEQYF
v_call: TRBV7-2
j_call: TRBJ2-7
clone_size: NA

cdr3_aa: CASRYRTGDSPLHF
v_call: TRBV28
j_call: TRBJ1-6
clone_size: NA

cdr3_aa: CASSPSPGQGADYGYTF
v_call: TRBV5-1
j_call: TRBJ1-2
clone_size: NA

cdr3_aa: CASSSNGGARETQYF
v_call: TRBV5-4
j_call: TRBJ2-5
clone_size: NA

cdr3_aa: CASSLQGEKLFF
v_call: TRBV5-1
j_call: TRBJ1-4
clone_size: NA

cdr3_aa: CASSPRIQSWPNTEAFF
v_call: TRBV7-8
j_call: TRBJ1-1
clone_size: NA

cdr3_aa: CASSEGRANYGYTF
v_call: TRBV2
j_call: TRBJ1-2
clone_size: NA

cdr3_aa: CASSIGGTGGLETQYF
v_call: TRBV19
j_call: TRBJ2-5
clone_size: once

cdr3_aa: CASSVEAGSGYEQYF
v_call: TRBV9
j_call: TRBJ2-7
clone_size: NA

cdr3_aa: CASSYSYRGAEKLFF
v_call: TRBV6-5
j_call: TRBJ1-4
clone_size: NA

cdr3_aa: CASSQTGSNYGYTF
v_call: TRBV6-6
j_call: TRBJ1-2
clone_size: NA

cdr3_aa: CASSPDRDRTGEQYF
v_call: TRBV18
j_call: TRBJ2-7
clone_size: NA

cdr3_aa: CASSSLRTDTQYF
v_call: TRBV13
j_call: TRBJ2-3
clone_size: NA

cdr3_aa: CASSDEVGPYNSPLHF
v_call: TRBV25-1
j_call: TRBJ1-6
clone_size: NA

cdr3_aa: CASSVTAYGYTF
v_call: TRBV19
j_call: TRBJ1-2
clone_size: NA

cdr3_aa: CASSFRSGTGNYNEQFF
v_call: TRBV5-6
j_call: TRBJ2-1
clone_size: NA

cdr3_aa: CASSQERTSGRPYHNNEQFF
v_call: TRBV4-3
j_call: TRBJ2-1
clone_size: NA

cdr3_aa: CASQLDRFFNEQFF
v_call: TRBV6-1
j_call: TRBJ2-1
clone_size: NA

cdr3_aa: CASSPQGREGQSNEQFF
v_call: TRBV7-3
j_call: TRBJ2-1
clone_size: NA

cdr3_aa: CASSSQGRDYGYTF
v_call: TRBV2
j_call: TRBJ1-2
clone_size: NA

cdr3_aa: CASSQDLRTSGTNSPLHF
v_call: TRBV4-1
j_call: TRBJ1-6
clone_size: once

cdr3_aa: CASSDSTGGYNQPQHF
v_call: TRBV16
j_call: TRBJ1-5
clone_size: NA

cdr3_aa: CASSQDHATGKNIQYF
v_call: TRBV4-3
j_call: TRBJ2-4
clone_size: NA

cdr3_aa: CASSLASGSTGELFF
v_call: TRBV5-1
j_call: TRBJ2-2
clone_size: NA

cdr3_aa: CASSVRGPYTEAFF
v_call: TRBV6-6
j_call: TRBJ1-1
clone_size: NA

cdr3_aa: CASSLLAGGSDTQYF
v_call: TRBV5-1
j_call: TRBJ2-3
clone_size: NA

cdr3_aa: CASGNRTGGSYGYTF
v_call: TRBV6-6
j_call: TRBJ1-2
clone_size: NA

cdr3_aa: CASSRDGRSLEAFF
v_call: TRBV4-1
j_call: TRBJ1-1
clone_size: once

cdr3_aa: CASSPTTGTGAGKLFF
v_call: TRBV7-2
j_call: TRBJ1-4
clone_size: NA

cdr3_aa: CASSHGTSGGVYQETQYF
v_call: TRBV11-2
j_call: TRBJ2-5
clone_size: NA

cdr3_aa: CASSLTSGSSGNEQFF
v_call: TRBV9
j_call: TRBJ2-1
clone_size: NA

cdr3_aa: CASSQDPQGGTAFF
v_call: TRBV4-1
j_call: TRBJ1-1
clone_size: NA

cdr3_aa: CASSPPGGTGYGYTF
v_call: TRBV18
j_call: TRBJ1-2
clone_size: NA

cdr3_aa: CASSGRTGAVTGELFF
v_call: TRBV27
j_call: TRBJ2-2
clone_size: NA

cdr3_aa: CASSGLAGGHNTDTQYF
v_call: TRBV4-2
j_call: TRBJ2-3
clone_size: NA

cdr3_aa: CASSPGQGTGYTF
v_call: TRBV28
j_call: TRBJ1-2
clone_size: NA

cdr3_aa: CASSEAGLAGARTDTQYF
v_call: TRBV2
j_call: TRBJ2-3
clone_size: NA

cdr3_aa: CASNVRNNQPQHF
v_call: TRBV19
j_call: TRBJ1-5
clone_size: NA

cdr3_aa: CASSLMGQADTEAFF
v_call: TRBV9
j_call: TRBJ1-1
clone_size: few

cdr3_aa: CAWSGGLSNQPQHF
v_call: TRBV30
j_call: TRBJ1-5
clone_size: NA

cdr3_aa: CASSRTGGAANEKLFF
v_call: TRBV5-6
j_call: TRBJ1-4
clone_size: NA

cdr3_aa: CASSLRAGELFF
v_call: TRBV11-2
j_call: TRBJ2-2
clone_size: NA